These T cell receptor beta chains were read from a single sample in a study of regulatory T cells in long-lasting Graves disease. Each CDR3 protein is one row after TCRdb ran MiXCR on the multiplex PCR reads. The table has about 320,000 distinct CDR3 sequences, 18% seen once. The sequences come from peripheral blood mononuclear cells (PBMCs), collected at new diagnosis, from a patient treated with antithyroid drugs. The receptors shown here come from a female donor with Graves disease. The conserved cysteine and the conserved F or W are not part of the CDR3 here.

TRBV20-1,SALGTANQPQH
TRBV7-3,ASSPTAEVVQF
TRBV18,ASSTRAGSSDTQY
TRBV5-6,ASSQGLNEQF
TRBV11-2,ASRDRLAEMAGETQY
TRBV28,ASIRTGELYEQY
TRBV28,ASSSPARLRVSSGANVLT
TRBV6-1,ASSPSADTQY
TRBV6-2/TRBV6-3,ASTRGTPYEQY
TRBV9,ASSVLGRGDTGELF
TRBV11-2,ASSVTGHSYNEQF
TRBV11-2,ASSFGRALSGANVLT
TRBV2,ASSEEAGGFSSEQY
TRBV20-1,SARVQGGQGQPQH
TRBV13,ASSFLAGDPETQY
TRBV19,ASSSPPGTGGAGNQPQH
TRBV7-9,ASSFGSGTYNEQF
TRBV30,AWSPGQGYSPLH
TRBV15,ATSRDPRAGPPGGAF
TRBV2,ASSVSKKLF
TRBV12-3/TRBV12-4,ASSLWGTADTQY
TRBV9,ASSAGSEALAFLEQY